The next 25 T cell receptor beta chains were all read from a single sample in a study of CD8+ T cells in alopecia areata. Reverse transcribed after extraction, RNA yielded cDNA as the sequencing template. Method: immunoSEQ multiplex PCR; TCRdb's copy keeps in-frame clones and lacks some. The sample contains about 250,000 clones, roughly 63% of which appear only once. Treatment described: oral pan-JAK inhibitor, 5-10 mg twice daily. Sequences were derived from CD4+ T cells sorted from blood, sampled at roughly week 53, from a patient treated with tofacitinib. The source of these receptors is a human donor with alopecia areata.

This clone has just a few counts. The chain carries TRBV5-4 and TRBJ1-5; a weak D match, TRBD1 (6 bases). The ends were cut back, 4 bases at V and 3 bases at J, with 17 bases in the middle. Germline CDR1 reads SGHNT; CDR2 reads YYREEE (reference sequence). The CDR3 runs to 16 residues. The CDR3 reads CASSQTAGATNQPQHF. The DNA for the CDR3 is TGTGCCAGCAGCCAAACCGCAGGGGCTACCAATCAGCCCCAGCATTTT. The complete variable domain, with remaining parts taken from reference TRBV5-4 and TRBJ1-5, reads ETGVTQSPTHLIKTRGQQVTLRCSSQSGHNTVSWYQQALGQGPQFIFQYYREEENGRGNFPPRFSGLQFPNYSSELNVNALELDDSALYLCASSQTAGATNQPQHFGDGTRLSIL.

The J gene is TRBJ1-6, the V gene TRBV9, with 7 bases that match TRBD1. CDR1 is SGDLS, CDR2 YYNGEE, per germline. V dropped 4 bases and J dropped 11; count of bases not matched to a gene: 12. This CDR3 region has 15 residues. The CDR3 spells CASSRGAGGGPPLHF. The CDR3 coding sequence is TGTGCCAGCAGCCGTGGGGCAGGGGGTGGCCCACCCCTCCACTTT.

This clone was counted at least ten times. The V and J genes are TRBV29-1 and TRBJ2-1; TRBD1 matches at 9 bases. With 4 bases clipped from V and 8 bases from J, the junction kept 9 bases outside the gene matches. The V gene's germline CDR1 is SQVTM and CDR2 ANQGSEA. The CDR3 consists of 14 residues. The CDR3 DNA reads TGCAGCGTTGTGGGGGGACAGGGAGTCGATGAGCAGTTCTTC. Translating it yields CSVVGGQGVDEQFF.

The V gene is TRBV11-2, the J gene TRBJ2-7; TRBD2 agrees at 11 bases. The CDR3 runs 13 residues. The V gene's germline CDR1 is SGHAT and CDR2 FQNNGV. V gave up 6 bases and J gave up 7 bases; unmatched junction bases: 5. For the CDR3, the DNA is TGTGCCAGCAGTCAGACTAGCGGGGTGGAGCAGTACTTC. The encoded protein is CASSQTSGVEQYF.

This clone was seen a handful of times. The rearrangement joins TRBV29-1 to TRBJ2-1, with unresolved D. The germline CDR1 and CDR2 sequences are SQVTM and ANQGSEA. The V end lost 1 base, the J end lost 4 bases, and 17 bases lay between the germline ends. The CDR3 totals 16 residues. The CDR3 sequence: CSVEVTEKYSYNEQFF. Here the CDR3 DNA reads TGCAGCGTTGAAGTGACCGAGAAATATTCGTACAATGAGCAGTTCTTC.

This rearrangement joins TRBV7-9 to TRBJ2-7, with D possibly matching TRBD2 (6 bases). This CDR3 spans 14 amino acids. Germline loops: CDR1 SEHNR, CDR2 FQNEAQ (reference sequence). Trimming shortened V by 3 bases and J by 0 bases, and 9 bases separated the two germline ends. The CDR3 DNA sequence: TGTGCCAGCAGCTTTGGGGGGAGCTCCTACGAGCAGTACTTC. It specifies CASSFGGSSYEQYF.

The chain couples TRBV5-1 to TRBJ2-3; D is undetermined. The CDR3 extends over 15 amino acids. The V gene's germline CDR1 is SGHRS and CDR2 YFSETQ. Between the trimmed V and J ends, which lost 0 bases and 2 bases, there was a span of 10 bases. The CDR3 here is CASSLVLLNTDTQYF. CDR3 in DNA: TGCGCCAGCAGCTTGGTGTTGCTGAACACAGATACGCAGTATTTT.

V gene TRBV5-6 combines with J gene TRBJ2-1; 11 bases are shared with TRBD2. Germline CDR1 and CDR2: SGHDT and YYEEEE. This CDR3 spans 15 amino acids. The trim removed 4 bases at V and 6 bases at J, leaving 6 bases unmatched. The CDR3 DNA reads as TGTGCCAGCAGCCAACGACTAGCGGGGTTCAATGAGCAGTTCTTC. As protein: CASSQRLAGFNEQFF.

The table lists this clone with a few counts. V is TRBV10-3 and J is TRBJ2-1; possible D gene TRBD1, 6 bases. This CDR3 has 15 residues. The germline V gene encodes CDR1 ENHRY and CDR2 SYGVKD. V shed 3 bases and J shed 2 bases, with 11 bases lying between them. The CDR3 DNA reads as TGTGCCATCAGTGAAGGGACACCTACCTACAATGAGCAGTTCTTC. Its protein is CAISEGTPTYNEQFF.

The chain has TRBV30 and TRBJ1-6; a weak D match, TRBD1 (6 bases). Trimming pared 3 bases from V and 11 bases from J, leaving 20 bases between. In germline, CDR1 is GTSNPN, CDR2 SVGIG (reference sequence). There are 15 residues in the CDR3. The CDR3 is CAWSGPGQRGAPLHF. The DNA for the CDR3 is TGTGCCTGGAGCGGACCGGGACAACGAGGGGCACCCCTCCACTTT. The full variable domain, rest sourced from reference TRBV30 and TRBJ1-6, is SQTIHQWPATLVQPVGSPLSLECTVEGTSNPNLYWYRQAAGRGLQLLFYSVGIGQISSEVPQNLSASRPQDRQFILSSKKLLLSDSGFYLCAWSGPGQRGAPLHFGNGTRLTVT.

The chain couples TRBV27 to TRBJ2-5, with D possibly being TRBD1 (6 bases). This CDR3 is built from 11 residues. V dropped 4 bases and J dropped 11 bases, with 11 bases sitting between them. CDR1 MNHEY and CDR2 SMNVEV come from the germline V gene (reference sequence). CDR3 loop: CASSSPDRQYF. CDR3 sequence (DNA): TGTGCCAGCAGTTCCCCGGACAGACAGTACTTC.

The J gene is TRBJ2-1, the V gene TRBV7-2; 10 bases fit TRBD2. The V and J ends lost 5 bases and 7 bases, in that order; junction bases with no gene match: 11. The germline V gene has CDR1 SGHTA and CDR2 FQGNSA. This CDR3 is 16 amino acids long. The CDR3 sequence is CASSQRALAGRNEQFF. In nucleotides, the CDR3 is TGTGCCAGCAGCCAAAGGGCACTAGCGGGGAGGAATGAGCAGTTCTTC.

In its sample, this clone was seen a few times. The genes are TRBV5-8 and TRBJ2-5; 7 nucleotides match TRBD1. Trimming cost V 4 bases and J 4 bases; bases outside gene matches: 10. The CDR3 has 15 residues. Germline V gene sequence: CDR1 SGHTS, CDR2 YDEGEE. The CDR3 nucleotides read TGTGCCAGCAGCCCCATGACAGGGTCAGGAGAGACCCAGTACTTC. Its protein is CASSPMTGSGETQYF.

V gene TRBV13 combines with J gene TRBJ2-7; TRBD1 aligns across 8 bases. Germline CDR1 is PRHDT and CDR2 is FYEKMQ (reference sequence). CDR3 length equals 16 residues. V was pared by 5 bases and J by 1 base, with 10 bases of the junction left unmatched. DNA for the CDR3: TGTGCCAGCAGCCAATCCGACAGGGGTAGATCCTACGAGCAGTACTTC. This translates into CASSQSDRGRSYEQYF.

J is TRBJ1-2 and V is TRBV5-1; possibly TRBD1 for D (6 bases). The CDR3 has 13 residues. CDR1 is SGHRS, CDR2 YFSETQ, per germline. V was pared by 3 bases and J by 8 bases, with 14 bases between. This chain's CDR3 is CASSSQQGGGYTF. DNA of the CDR3: TGCGCCAGCAGCTCGCAACAGGGTGGAGGCTACACCTTC. The full variable domain, with the rest looked up from reference TRBV5-1 and TRBJ1-2, is KAGVTQTPRYLIKTRGQQVTLSCSPISGHRSVSWYQQTPGQGLQFLFEYFSETQRNKGNFPGRFSGRQFSNSRSEMNVSTLELGDSALYLCASSSQQGGGYTFGSGTRLTVV.

This clone was seen only a few times. The chain employs TRBV11-2 and TRBJ2-3; 8 positions match TRBD2. Germline V gene data show CDR1 as SGHAT and CDR2 as FQNNGV. The length of the CDR3 is 15 residues. J lost 1 base, V lost 3 bases, and 3 bases had no gene match. CDR3 protein: CASSFSGGGTDTQYF. The CDR3 bases are TGTGCCAGCAGCTTCTCCGGGGGGGGCACAGATACGCAGTATTTT.

The genes are TRBV7-3 and TRBJ2-2, with TRBD2 matching over 9 bases. V was pared by 5 bases and J by 5 bases, with 9 bases of the junction left unmatched. CDR3 length: 16 amino acids. Germline V lookup: CDR1 SGHTA, CDR2 FQGTGA. CDR3 region: CASSPVRGGLTGELFF. The CDR3 DNA reads TGTGCCAGCAGCCCCGTGCGGGGGGGGCTGACCGGGGAGCTGTTTTTT.

The V and J genes are TRBV29-1 and TRBJ1-1, with 9 nucleotides matching TRBD1. There are 11 residues in the CDR3. Germline-derived CDR1 and CDR2 are SQVTM and ANQGSEA. With 8 bases clipped from V and 7 bases from J, the junction kept 5 bases outside the gene matches. CDR3 protein: CSFWTGVEAFF. The CDR3 DNA reads TGCAGCTTTTGGACAGGGGTTGAAGCTTTCTTT.

The rearrangement uses TRBV30 and TRBJ1-4, with D maybe TRBD1 (5 bases). There are 16 residues in the CDR3. Germline V CDR1 and CDR2: GTSNPN, SVGIG (reference sequence). Trimming shortened V by 2 bases and J by 5 bases, and 18 bases separated the two germline ends. The CDR3, as DNA: TGTGCCTGGAGTAAGTGGTGGGGCAGTGCCAATGAAAAACTGTTTTTT. This translates into CAWSKWWGSANEKLFF.

The J gene is TRBJ1-2, the V gene TRBV30; no clear D. The CDR3 contains 15 residues. Germline V gene data show CDR1 as GTSNPN and CDR2 as SVGIG (reference sequence). Trimming took off 0 bases at V and 0 bases at J, with 11 bases between the two ends. CDR3 region: CAWSVRSTANYGYTF. The CDR3 DNA reads as TGTGCCTGGAGTGTACGAAGCACAGCTAACTATGGCTACACCTTC.

J is TRBJ2-5 and V is TRBV9, with D uncertain. V dropped 4 bases and J dropped 2 bases, with 12 bases sitting between them. The CDR3 spans 14 residues. Germline V gene sequence: CDR1 SGDLS, CDR2 YYNGEE. Here the CDR3 DNA reads TGTGCCAGCAGCACCGGACCGACTCAAGAGACCCAGTACTTC. This sequence encodes CASSTGPTQETQYF.

The chain employs TRBV30 and TRBJ1-1; D gene unclear. CDR1 GTSNPN and CDR2 SVGIG come from the germline V gene (reference sequence). CDR3 length equals 13 residues. With 4 bases removed from V and 1 base from J, the gap between germline ends came to 10 bases. The CDR3 protein is CAWTRGRNTEAFF. The CDR3 DNA sequence: TGTGCCTGGACCCGAGGTAGGAACACTGAAGCTTTCTTT.

This chain connects TRBV7-9 to TRBJ1-6, with 9 bases that match TRBD1. Trimming took 5 bases from V and 7 from J; bases not matched to a gene: 9. Germline values: CDR1 SEHNR, CDR2 FQNEAQ (reference sequence). This CDR3 comprises 16 residues. The CDR3 nucleotides are TGTGCCAGCAGCCTAAGGGCGACAGGGGGAAATTCACCCCTCCACTTT. Amino acid sequence: CASSLRATGGNSPLHF.

This clone was seen only a few times. The chain carries TRBV29-1 and TRBJ2-2; 10 bases are a match to TRBD1. From germline, CDR1 is SQVTM and CDR2 ANQGSEA. The CDR3 extends over 16 amino acids. The J segment lost 4 bases and the V segment lost 6 bases, leaving 11 bases of the junction unmatched. CDR3 sequence reads: CSVIQPDRGLTGELFF. The CDR3 DNA is TGCAGCGTGATCCAACCCGACAGGGGGCTCACCGGGGAGCTGTTTTTT.

The chain has TRBV7-9 and TRBJ1-2; D is unresolved. V shed 1 base and J shed 4 bases, with 10 bases lying between them. The germline CDR1 and CDR2 sequences are SEHNR and FQNEAQ (reference sequence). The CDR3 extends over 14 amino acids. The CDR3 DNA is TGTGCCAGCAGCTTAGTCCCGCGGGGCTATGGCTACACCTTC. This sequence encodes CASSLVPRGYGYTF. The full variable domain, completed using reference TRBV7-9 and TRBJ1-2, is DTGVSQNPRHKITKRGQNVTFRCDPISEHNRLYWYRQTLGQGPEFLTYFQNEAQLEKSRLLSDRFSAERPKGSFSTLEIQRTEQGDSAMYLCASSLVPRGYGYTFGSGTRLTVV.